The following is a T cell receptor (beta chain) sequence with its context. Its antigen is unidentified. The data originate from a study of CD8+CD57+ T cells in acquired aplastic anemia. Study background: DNA per sorted CD4+ or CD8+ sample ranged roughly 0.19 to 30 ug, averaging approximately 3.1 ug.

The junction had 7 bases not matched to a gene; V was cut back by 5 bases and J by 5 bases. Germline V gene data show CDR1 as LNHDA and CDR2 as SQIVND (reference sequence). The CDR3 sequence is 14 residues long. General study points: Controls did not differ significantly from patients in CD8+ Simpson's diversity.

All patients picked for sequencing had shown, by flow cytometry, an expansion of CD8+CD57+ cells. TCR beta VDJ and CDR3 profiling used genomic DNA as template. TCRdb reprocessed the reads with MiXCR, giving one entry per CDR3 protein. Seen here are 150,000 or so distinct CDR3 sequences, roughly 49% observed once, and the top ten hold about an eighth. This clonotype originated in a human donor with aplastic anemia. This chain connects TRBV19 to TRBJ1-2; 8 bases are shared with TRBD1. Material: sorted CD4+, CD8+, or CD8+CD57+ T cells (not recorded which) from PBMCs. The CDR3 loop reads CASSSPDRVYGYTF. In DNA form, the CDR3 reads TGTGCCAGTAGTTCCCCGGACAGGGTTTATGGCTACACCTTC.